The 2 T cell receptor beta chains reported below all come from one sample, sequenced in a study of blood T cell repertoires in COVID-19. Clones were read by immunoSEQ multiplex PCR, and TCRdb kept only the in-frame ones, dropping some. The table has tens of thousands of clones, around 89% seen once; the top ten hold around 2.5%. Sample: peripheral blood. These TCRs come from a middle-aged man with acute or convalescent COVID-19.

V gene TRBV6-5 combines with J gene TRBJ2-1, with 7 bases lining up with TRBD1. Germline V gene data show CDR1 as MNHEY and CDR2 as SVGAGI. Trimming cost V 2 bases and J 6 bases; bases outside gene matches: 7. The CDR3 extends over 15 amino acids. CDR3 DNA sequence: TGTGCCAGCAGTTACACTACAGGGGCCTCCAATGAGCAGTTCTTC. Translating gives CASSYTTGASNEQFF.

Here the CDR3 DNA reads TGTGCCAGTAGGCTGGGACAGAACACTGAAGCTTTCTTT. Its translation: CASRLGQNTEAFF. The chain employs TRBV19 and TRBJ1-1; perhaps TRBD1 as D (6 bases). The CDR3 sequence is 13 residues long. CDR1 is LNHDA and CDR2 is SQIVND in the germline V gene (reference sequence). V dropped 6 bases and J dropped 1 base, with 9 bases sitting between them.